This TCR beta chain was sequenced in a study of blood T cells in healthy people across ages. Researchers report isolating at least 6.5 million PBMCs per sample. Primed by a sample-barcoded 5' primer and a J-beta primer mix, a second PCR proceeded for about 6 to 11 cycles. One entry per CDR3 protein results from TCRdb running MiXCR on the 5' RACE reads. The table lists roughly 800,000 distinct CDR3 sequences, nearly 60% of them singletons. V dropped 5 bases and J dropped 3 bases, with 8 bases sitting between them. The CDR3 has 12 residues. Germline CDR1 is MNHEY and CDR2 is SMNVEV (reference sequence).

The genes are TRBV27 and TRBJ2-7; D unclear. Sequencing used blood. The clonotype originates from a man aged 25 to 40 in good health. The DNA for the CDR3 is TGTGCCAGCAGTGTGTGGGGCTACGAGCAGTACTTC. Translated, it gives CASSVWGYEQYF.